One sample yielded the 22 T cell receptor beta chains listed below, sequenced in a study of blood T cell repertoires in COVID-19 (TCRdb year 2020). The library was made by the immunoSEQ multiplex PCR assay. TCRdb limited this immuneACCESS table to in-frame rearrangements with V and J called. A share of clones is missing; checked studies link under half to unresolved V genes, and the rest is unexplained. A total of 130,000 to 150,000 clones appear in this sample, approximately 80% of them only once. The biggest ten clones account for 13% of the sample. The sequencing input was peripheral blood. All receptors come from a man aged 55-75 years with active or convalescent COVID-19.

The chain is built from TRBV3-1 (or the pseudogene TRBV3-2) and TRBJ2-5, with 9 bases aligning to TRBD1. Germline V gene lookup returns CDR1 LGHDT and CDR2 YNNKEL (reference sequence). CDR3 size: 15 residues. After removal of 3 bases from V and 0 bases from J, the junction contained 2 bases not matched to a gene. This CDR3 reads CASSHRDRDQETQYF. The CDR3 coding sequence is TGTGCCAGCAGCCACCGGGACAGGGACCAAGAGACCCAGTACTTC.

This clone was observed a single time. The chain has TRBV3-1 (or the pseudogene TRBV3-2) and TRBJ2-7; the D gene is possibly TRBD1 (5 bases). V lost 0 bases and J 2 bases, leaving 8 bases between the germline ends. This CDR3 comprises 14 residues. Germline CDR1 reads LGHDT; CDR2 reads YNNKEL (reference sequence). The CDR3 spells CASSQDREPYEQYF. The CDR3 region has the DNA TGTGCCAGCAGCCAAGACAGGGAACCCTACGAGCAGTACTTC.

The chain links TRBV5-1 to TRBJ1-1; TRBD1 agrees at 7 bases. With 4 bases clipped from V and 5 bases from J, the junction kept 11 bases outside the gene matches. The length of the CDR3 is 15 residues. Germline CDR1 reads SGHRS; CDR2 reads YFSETQ. Written as DNA, the CDR3 is TGCGCCAGCAGCCCTAATAGACAGGGAAGGACTGAAGCTTTCTTT. It yields the protein CASSPNRQGRTEAFF.

This chain links TRBV18 with TRBJ2-7; a possible D gene is TRBD1 (5 bases). The CDR3 runs to 12 residues. CDR1 is KGHSH and CDR2 is LQKENI in the germline V gene. V dropped 6 bases and J dropped 5 bases, with 11 bases sitting between them. DNA for the CDR3: TGTGCCAGCTCGGACACAGGAGACGAGCAGTACTTC. Translating gives CASSDTGDEQYF.

In DNA form, the CDR3 reads TGTGCCATCAGTGGGGAGGGAGATTGGGCTTTCTTT. Translation: CAISGEGDWAFF. The rearrangement uses TRBV10-3 and TRBJ1-1; D is ambiguous. With 4 bases removed from V and 11 bases from J, the gap between germline ends came to 14 bases. Germline V CDR1 and CDR2: ENHRY, SYGVKD. This CDR3 contains 12 residues.

The genes are TRBV6-5 and TRBJ1-1; 7 nucleotides line up with TRBD1. Germline trimming cut 2 bases from V and 1 base from J; bases unmatched to any gene: 7. The CDR3 contains 16 residues. Germline CDR1 is MNHEY and CDR2 is SVGAGI. The CDR3 region has the DNA TGTGCCAGCAGTTACGTTAGGGGACAGAGGAACACTGAAGCTTTCTTT. Translation: CASSYVRGQRNTEAFF.

The gene calls are TRBV12-5 and TRBJ1-2, with D possibly matching TRBD1 (5 bases). This CDR3 contains 14 residues. Germline CDR1 and CDR2: LGHNT and FRNRAP. Trimming took 1 base from V and 8 from J, leaving 14 bases between them. The CDR3 region has the DNA TGTGCTAGTGGTTTGGGATCACAGGTCGGCGGCTACACCTTC. It is translated as CASGLGSQVGGYTF.

V and J are TRBV24-1 and TRBJ2-5, with 8 bases that match TRBD1. The germline gives CDR1 KGHDR, CDR2 SFDVKD. The junction had 4 bases not matched to a gene; V was cut back by 4 bases and J by 4 bases. This CDR3 has 14 amino acids. CDR3 region: CATSESGGRETQYF. In nucleotides, the CDR3 is TGTGCCACCAGTGAATCAGGGGGCCGAGAGACCCAGTACTTC.

V usage is TRBV28 and J usage is TRBJ2-5; 8 bases agree with TRBD2. This CDR3 contains 14 residues. Germline trimming cut 7 bases from V and 6 bases from J; bases unmatched to any gene: 10. Germline lookup yields CDR1 MDHEN and CDR2 SYDVKM. As DNA, the CDR3 is TGTGCCAGCACCGGGGGGGGGTTCGGTAAGACCCAGTACTTC. This gives the protein CASTGGGFGKTQYF. The full variable domain, in which reference TRBV28 and TRBJ2-5 provide the parts outside the CDR3, is DVKVTQSSRYLVKRTGEKVFLECVQDMDHENMFWYRQDPGLGLRLIYFSYDVKMKEKGDIPEGYSVSREKKERFSLILESASTNQTSMYLCASTGGGFGKTQYFGPGTRLLVL.

This clone was recorded only once. The rearrangement joins TRBV7-2 to TRBJ1-6, with TRBD1 matching over 9 bases. Germline V gives CDR1 SGHTA, CDR2 FQGNSA. The V segment lost 5 bases and the J segment 9 bases; nucleotides outside the gene matches: 14. The CDR3 has 17 residues. CDR3: CASSLTPGQGFSSPLHF. Written as DNA, the CDR3 is TGTGCCAGCAGCCTAACCCCGGGACAGGGTTTTAGTTCACCCCTCCACTTT.

The chain employs TRBV3-1 (or the pseudogene TRBV3-2) and TRBJ1-2; 7 bases are a match to TRBD1. The V segment lost 4 bases and the J segment 5 bases; nucleotides outside the gene matches: 7. CDR3 size: 14 residues. Germline CDR1 and CDR2: LGHDT and YNNKEL (reference sequence). CDR3 protein: CASSPGGGVYGYTF. DNA of the CDR3: TGTGCCAGCAGCCCCGGAGGGGGCGTTTATGGCTACACCTTC.

This chain joins TRBV28 and TRBJ1-3; D ambiguous. V was cut by 4 bases and J by 0 bases, with 7 bases left in between. CDR1 and CDR2 from the germline V gene are MDHEN and SYDVKM. This CDR3 comprises 14 residues. In DNA form, the CDR3 reads TGTGCCAGCAGTTCCCCCCACTCTGGAAACACCATATATTTT. This translates into CASSSPHSGNTIYF.

V usage is TRBV18 and J usage is TRBJ2-6; TRBD2 agrees at 8 bases. CDR3 size: 19 residues. Per the germline V gene, CDR1 is KGHSH and CDR2 is LQKENI. V gave up 6 bases and J gave up 0 bases; unmatched junction bases: 13. CDR3 coding DNA: TGTGCCAGCTCTTCGGTAATAGCGGGACCAAGCTCTGGGGCCAACGTCCTGACTTTC. This codes for CASSSVIAGPSSGANVLTF.

Only one count was recorded for this clone. This chain uses TRBV10-2 with TRBJ2-1; possibly TRBD2 for D (6 bases). Germline CDR1 is WSHSY and CDR2 is SAAADI. Trimming shortened V by 7 bases and J by 0 bases, and 13 bases separated the two germline ends. The CDR3 extends over 15 amino acids. The CDR3 protein is CASKSEGSSYNEQFF. For the CDR3, the DNA is TGCGCCAGCAAGTCGGAGGGGAGCTCCTACAATGAGCAGTTCTTC.

This clone was picked up a small number of times. One end of the junction does not line up with germline, which may come from a read error. V usage is TRBV7-8 and J usage is TRBJ2-1; TRBD1 is a possible D gene (5 bases). Germline lookup yields CDR1 SGHVS and CDR2 FQNEAQ. CDR3 length equals 15 residues. For the CDR3, the DNA is TGTGCCAGCAGCCCCTTTCTGGGGCCCTACGATGAGCAGTTCTTC. This translates into CASSPFLGPYDEQFF.

CDR3 sequence: CASSQEGRGSGEQYF. CDR3 sequence (DNA): TGCGCCAGCAGCCAAGAGGGTAGGGGGTCTGGCGAGCAGTACTTC. This rearrangement joins TRBV4-1 to TRBJ2-7, with a weak D call TRBD1 (6 bases). The V gene lost 0 bases and the J gene lost 6 bases, with 15 bases spanning the gap. The CDR3 sequence is 15 residues long. CDR1 MGHRA and CDR2 YSYEKL come from the germline V gene.

V is TRBV5-4 and J is TRBJ2-1; 14 nucleotides agree with TRBD2. With V trimmed by 5 bases and J by 8 bases, 6 bases remained unmatched. Germline CDR1 SGHNT, CDR2 YYREEE (reference sequence). The CDR3 runs 15 residues. This chain's CDR3 is CASRPGTSGSHEQFF. The DNA for the CDR3 is TGTGCCAGCAGACCCGGGACTAGCGGGAGCCATGAGCAGTTCTTC.

J is TRBJ2-1 and V is TRBV5-5; 10 bases fit TRBD1. CDR3 size: 16 residues. From germline, CDR1 is SGHKS and CDR2 YYEKEE (reference sequence). The V and J ends lost 2 bases and 3 bases, in that order; junction bases with no gene match: 5. CDR3 sequence reads: CASSLRGTGDYNEQFF. The CDR3 nucleotides are TGTGCCAGCAGCTTACGGGGGACAGGGGACTACAATGAGCAGTTCTTC.

This clone occurred once. The chain couples TRBV14 to TRBJ2-3, with 10 bases fitting TRBD2. Germline CDR1 reads SGHDN; CDR2 reads FVKESK. V gave up 3 bases and J gave up 0 bases; unmatched junction bases: 6. This CDR3 has 17 residues. The DNA of the CDR3 is TGTGCCAGCAGCCAGAGGACTAGCGGCCCTAGCACAGATACGCAGTATTTT. Its protein product is CASSQRTSGPSTDTQYF.

The chain carries TRBV7-2 and TRBJ2-1; possibly TRBD1 for D (6 bases). This CDR3 comprises 16 residues. Trimming shortened V by 5 bases and J by 0 bases, and 14 bases separated the two germline ends. The V gene's germline CDR1 is SGHTA and CDR2 FQGNSA. The CDR3 loop is CASSGRGLSSYNEQFF. In DNA, the CDR3 is TGTGCCAGCAGCGGAAGGGGGTTGAGCTCCTACAATGAGCAGTTCTTC.

The CDR3 DNA sequence: TGTGCCAGCAGCTTTCGGGACAGGGCGGGGGAGACCCAGTACTTC. Its translation: CASSFRDRAGETQYF. The chain employs TRBV7-7 and TRBJ2-5, with TRBD1 matching over 9 bases. Germline CDR1 SSHAT, CDR2 FNYEAQ (reference sequence). Trimming removed 3 bases from V and 5 bases from J; junction bases left unmatched: 7. CDR3 length: 15 residues.

This clone occurred many times. The rearrangement joins TRBV5-4 to TRBJ2-3, with 8 bases matching TRBD1. With V trimmed by 4 bases and J by 1 base, 11 bases remained unmatched. The CDR3 runs to 17 residues. The germline V gene encodes CDR1 SGHNT and CDR2 YYREEE (reference sequence). The CDR3 loop is CASSLARETGGTDTQYF. The DNA for the CDR3 is TGTGCCAGCAGCCTAGCTAGGGAGACAGGGGGCACAGATACGCAGTATTTT.